This T cell receptor (beta chain) came from a study of cytomegalovirus exposure and HLA in healthy donors. General study points: Indistinguishable V segments, including TRBV6-2 and TRBV6-3, were excluded.

Turning to this clone: As yet, its antigen is unknown.

CDR3 length: 13 residues. Germline V gene sequence: CDR1 LNHDA, CDR2 SQIVND (reference sequence). With V trimmed by 5 bases and J by 4 bases, 4 bases remained unmatched. The PCR used 60 Vbeta and 13 Jbeta primers. This table comes from immunoSEQ multiplex PCR, and its TCRdb copy is limited to in-frame clones, with some not included. The table shows about 100,000 clones, with 65% to 85% occurring only once. V is TRBV19 and J is TRBJ1-1; 7 positions agree with TRBD1. The sequence was collected from a man younger than 45 in good health and CMV-seronegative. Sequenced sample: PBMCs. The CDR3 region is CASSAGTATEAFF. CDR3 nucleotides: TGTGCCAGTAGTGCCGGGACAGCCACTGAAGCTTTCTTT.